This entry concerns a single TCR beta chain. Its specificity is not known. This entry is derived from a study of cytomegalovirus exposure and HLA in healthy donors. The PCR had 60 Vbeta and 13 Jbeta primers. Some clones are missing from TCRdb's copy, which holds only in-frame ones; the method was immunoSEQ multiplex PCR. The sample records 200,000 to 250,000 clones, 82% being singletons. The V and J ends lost 4 bases and 3 bases, in that order; junction bases with no gene match: 3. The CDR3 runs to 13 residues. CDR1 and CDR2 (germline): PRHDT, FYEKMQ (reference sequence). Study-wide findings and caveats: Earlier findings revealed that most TCR beta V segments proved productive either about 87% or about 30% of the time.

Sequenced input: PBMCs. The source of this sequence is a woman in her forties in good health and CMV-seronegative. The chain recombines TRBV13 with TRBJ2-7; 7 nucleotides align to TRBD2. The CDR3: CASSSGGSYEQYF. Written as DNA, the CDR3 is TGTGCCAGCAGCTCGGGGGGTAGCTACGAGCAGTACTTC.